Each of the 30 T cell receptor beta chains below was sequenced from the same sample in a study of T cells in Graves' hyperthyroidism and ophthalmopathy. RNA transcripts provided the source from which TCR beta CDR3 regions were amplified. An initial round of RT-PCR targeting the TCR CDR3 relied on the HTBI primer set. TCRdb analysed the multiplex PCR reads with MiXCR anew, one entry per CDR3 protein. This sample has 600,000 or so distinct CDR3 sequences, with around 45% found just once. Material for sequencing was peripheral blood or thyroid tissue (not recorded which). The receptor source for this set is a woman aged 18-29 years with Graves' hyperthyroidism.

With respect to this clonotype: This could be a read error, since a much larger clone is one nucleotide away. The chain links TRBV10-3 to TRBJ1-2; 10 positions agree with TRBD1. The CDR3 extends over 15 amino acids. Germline-derived CDR1 and CDR2 are ENHRY and SYGVKD. The CDR3 region has the DNA TGTGCCATCAGTGAGACCGGGACAGGGGTCTATGGCCACACCTTC. Its translation: CAISETGTGVYGHTF.

The V call is TRBV15, the J call TRBJ1-6, with 7 bases aligning to TRBD1. Losses at the gene ends were 0 bases for V and 14 bases for J; bases not matched to a gene: 7. The CDR3 has 14 amino acids. CDR1 LNHNV and CDR2 YYDKDF come from the germline V gene (reference sequence). The CDR3 DNA reads as TGTGCCACCAGCAGAGAACGGACAGGCGAGGCCCTCCACTTT. Translation: CATSRERTGEALHF.

Only one count was recorded for this clonotype. The germline gene is not matched at one end of the junction; a read error may be the cause. This sequence joins TRBV10-3 and TRBJ1-5; D gene unclear. CDR1 ENHRY and CDR2 SYGVKD come from the germline V gene. This CDR3 is 14 amino acids long. The CDR3 nucleotides are TGTGCCAGCAGTGAGTCACCGGGAAATCAGCCCCAGCATTTT. Translated, it gives CASSESPGNQPQHF.

As to this clonotype: The junction differs from germline at one of its ends, possibly a read error. The chain is built from TRBV9 and TRBJ2-5; D unresolved. CDR1 SGDLS and CDR2 YYNGEE come from the germline V gene. The CDR3 length is 12 residues. CDR3 DNA sequence: TGTGCCAGCAGCCAAGATCGAGAGACCCAGCACTTC. It codes for CASSQDRETQHF.

The genes are TRBV25-1 and TRBJ1-1, with 9 bases that match TRBD1. Germline CDR1 reads MGHDK; CDR2 reads SYGVNS. J was trimmed by 4 bases and V by 11 bases; bases with no gene match: 17. The CDR3 runs 16 residues. CDR3 in DNA: TGTGCCGCAGCGTCACAGGGGGCTGCAGCGTTCACTGAAGCTTTCTTT. This encodes CAAASQGAAAFTEAFF.

The sample holds one count of this clonotype. V gene TRBV19 combines with J gene TRBJ2-6; D is unresolved. This CDR3 is 16 amino acids long. The V end lost 0 bases, the J end lost 0 bases, and 6 bases lay between the germline ends. Germline CDR1 and CDR2: LNHDA and SQIVND (reference sequence). CDR3 protein: CASSIDFDSGANVLTF. DNA for the CDR3: TGTGCCAGTAGTATAGATTTCGACTCTGGGGCCAACGTCCTGACTTTC.

About this clonotype: It may be a read error: a sequence one base away is much more abundant. The chain is built from TRBV25-1 and TRBJ1-2; TRBD1 matches 9 bases. The V segment lost 6 bases and the J segment 7 bases; nucleotides outside the gene matches: 9. This CDR3 region has 14 residues. Germline lookup yields CDR1 MGHDK and CDR2 SYGVNS. CDR3 DNA: TGTGCCAGCAGCCAGGGACAGGGCCTCTTTGGCTACACCTTC. It yields the protein CASSQGQGLFGYTF.

This clonotype was detected a few times. The chain carries TRBV2 and TRBJ1-1, with D possibly matching TRBD1 (5 bases). This CDR3 contains 14 residues. Looked up from germline, CDR1 is SNHLY and CDR2 is FYNNEI. Trimming pared 8 bases from V and 4 bases from J, leaving 17 bases between. CDR3 nucleotides: TGTGCCAGCTATCCTCTGGGGCAGTCCACTGAAGCTTTCTTT. Translated, it gives CASYPLGQSTEAFF. Full variable domain (outside the CDR3, taken from reference TRBV2 and TRBJ1-1): EPEVTQTPSHQVTQMGQEVILRCVPISNHLYFYWYRQILGQKVEFLVSFYNNEISEKSEIFDDQFSVERPDGSNFTLKIRSTKLEDSAMYFCASYPLGQSTEAFFGQGTRLTVV.

The CDR3 region has the DNA TGTGCCAGCAGCCAAGATGACCTACGCTACGAGCAGTACTTC. This codes for CASSQDDLRYEQYF. The chain links TRBV4-2 to TRBJ2-7; D gene unclear. CDR1 and CDR2 from the germline V gene are LGHNA and YNFKEQ. This CDR3 is built from 14 residues. The V end was cut by 0 bases, the J end by 3 bases, with 9 bases between.

The chain combines TRBV13 with TRBJ2-7; maybe TRBD1 (6 bases). The CDR3 has 12 amino acids. The V gene's germline CDR1 is PRHDT and CDR2 FYEKMQ (reference sequence). Trimming pared 4 bases from V and 4 bases from J, leaving 8 bases between. CDR3 region: CASSSGQYEQYF. CDR3 bases: TGTGCCAGCAGCTCAGGACAGTACGAGCAGTACTTC.

This clonotype was seen more than once but under ten times. This chain uses TRBV2 with TRBJ2-7, with TRBD2 matching over 7 bases. CDR3 length equals 14 residues. The germline gives CDR1 SNHLY, CDR2 FYNNEI. After removal of 6 bases from V and 7 bases from J, the junction contained 12 bases not matched to a gene. The CDR3 DNA reads as TGTGCCAGCAGAGAGTCTAGCGGTGTATGGGAGCAGTACTTC. It specifies CASRESSGVWEQYF.

The chain links TRBV15 to TRBJ2-7; 15 nucleotides line up with TRBD2. The CDR3 is 15 residues long. J was trimmed by 7 bases and V by 5 bases; bases with no gene match: 6. CDR1 is LNHNV and CDR2 is YYDKDF in the germline V gene (reference sequence). The CDR3 reads CATSPGLAGGSEQYF. The CDR3 DNA sequence: TGTGCCACCAGCCCGGGACTAGCGGGAGGAAGTGAGCAGTACTTC.

This sequence joins TRBV24-1 and TRBJ2-5; unclear D gene. The V and J ends lost 4 bases and 4 bases respectively, with 9 bases between them. Germline V gives CDR1 KGHDR, CDR2 SFDVKD. The length of the CDR3 is 13 residues. CDR3 nucleotides: TGTGCCACCAGTGACCCCGAACGAGAGACCCAGTACTTC. Translating it yields CATSDPERETQYF.

The chain carries TRBV2 and TRBJ2-7; TRBD2 agrees at 7 bases. The CDR3 has 14 amino acids. CDR1 and CDR2 (germline): SNHLY, FYNNEI. V dropped 6 bases and J dropped 3; count of bases not matched to a gene: 8. This chain's CDR3 is CASREPGGIYEQYF. CDR3 coding DNA: TGTGCCAGCAGGGAGCCGGGGGGTATCTACGAGCAGTACTTC.

J is TRBJ2-2 and V is TRBV9; D is unresolved. The V end lost 0 bases, the J end lost 4 bases, and 7 bases lay between the germline ends. Germline CDR1 and CDR2: SGDLS and YYNGEE. The CDR3 sequence is 14 residues long. CDR3 coding DNA: TGTGCCAGCAGCGTAGTGGGTTTCACCGGGGAGCTGTTTTTT. This gives the protein CASSVVGFTGELFF.

Concerning this clonotype itself: An end of the junction differs from the germline gene, which may be a read error. The rearrangement links TRBV10-3 to TRBJ1-1; D call uncertain. Germline-derived CDR1 and CDR2 are ENHRY and SYGVKD. The length of the CDR3 is 12 residues. CDR3 protein: CASSYEALGAFF. CDR3 DNA sequence: TGTGCCAGCAGTTACGAGGCCCTTGGAGCTTTCTTT.

CDR3 protein: CATSDPRGLSSYEQYF. The CDR3 nucleotides are TGTGCCACCAGTGATCCACGGGGACTGAGCTCCTACGAGCAGTACTTC. The rearrangement links TRBV24-1 to TRBJ2-7; D possibly corresponds to TRBD2 (6 bases). The CDR3 covers 16 residues. V gave up 3 bases and J gave up 0 bases, with 14 bases separating them. The germline gives CDR1 KGHDR, CDR2 SFDVKD.

As to this clonotype: Possible read error: a much larger clone is one base away. The chain couples TRBV14 to TRBJ1-2, with D unresolved. V was shortened by 2 bases and J by 7 bases, with 11 bases between the two germline ends. CDR3 length: 13 amino acids. CDR1 is SGHDN, CDR2 FVKESK, per germline. CDR3 nucleotide sequence: TGTGCCAGCAGCCAAAGGAGCAGTTGTGGCTACACCTTC. Residues: CASSQRSSCGYTF. Full variable domain (outside the CDR3, taken from reference TRBV14 and TRBJ1-2): EAGVTQFPSHSVIEKGQTVTLRCDPISGHDNLYWYRRVMGKEIKFLLHFVKESKQDESGMPNNRFLAERTGGTYSTLKVQPAELEDSGVYFCASSQRSSCGYTFGSGTRLTVV.

This clonotype was picked up a small number of times. This rearrangement joins TRBV7-8 to TRBJ1-3; D is uncertain. The V gene's germline CDR1 is SGHVS and CDR2 FQNEAQ. The CDR3 sequence is 16 residues long. Deletions cut 3 bases from V and 0 bases from J, with 12 bases between. The CDR3 is CASSFGPVSSGNTIYF. The CDR3, as DNA: TGTGCCAGCAGCTTTGGGCCGGTTAGCTCTGGAAACACCATATATTTT.

V gene TRBV9 combines with J gene TRBJ2-7, with TRBD2 matching 11 bases. This CDR3 region has 15 residues. CDR1 and CDR2 from the germline V gene are SGDLS and YYNGEE. After removal of 3 bases from V and 2 bases from J, the junction contained 4 bases not matched to a gene. In DNA, the CDR3 is TGTGCCAGCAGCGAGGGACTAGCGGAGGCCTACGAGCAGTACTTC. It codes for CASSEGLAEAYEQYF. The entire variable domain, with the rest obtained from reference TRBV9 and TRBJ2-7, is as follows: DSGVTQTPKHLITATGQRVTLRCSPRSGDLSVYWYQQSLDQGLQFLIQYYNGEERAKGNILERFSAQQFPDLHSELNLSSLELGDSALYFCASSEGLAEAYEQYFGPGTRLTVT.

The V call is TRBV7-2, the J call TRBJ2-6, with D unclear. Trimming shortened V by 4 bases and J by 12 bases, and 1 base separated the two germline ends. The CDR3 runs 9 residues. Per the germline V gene, CDR1 is SGHTA and CDR2 is FQGNSA. The CDR3 sequence: CASSSVLTF. The CDR3 nucleotides are TGTGCCAGCAGCTCCGTCCTGACTTTC. Full variable domain (missing parts from reference TRBV7-2 and TRBJ2-6): GAGVSQSPSNKVTEKGKDVELRCDPISGHTALYWYRQSLGQGLEFLIYFQGNSAPDKSGLPSDRFSAERTGGSVSTLTIQRTQQEDSAVYLCASSSVLTFGAGSRLTVL.

This clonotype was counted only a few times. The J gene is TRBJ1-6, the V gene TRBV12-3 or TRBV12-4; D uncertain. This CDR3 region has 12 residues. Trimming shortened V by 6 bases and J by 7 bases, and 7 bases separated the two germline ends. CDR3 nucleotides: TGTGCCAGCAGGCCTGCGAATTCACCCCTCCACTTT. This encodes CASRPANSPLHF.

This clonotype was observed many times. This sequence joins TRBV7-2 and TRBJ2-7; TRBD2 matches 8 bases. From germline, CDR1 is SGHTA and CDR2 FQGNSA. J lost 2 bases, V lost 6 bases, and 6 bases had no gene match. This CDR3 is built from 14 residues. The CDR3 coding sequence is TGTGCCAGCAGTGCGGGGGGAGACGCCTACGAGCAGTACTTC. This gives the protein CASSAGGDAYEQYF. Looking up the rest from reference TRBV7-2 and TRBJ2-7 gives the full variable domain: GAGVSQSPSNKVTEKGKDVELRCDPISGHTALYWYRQSLGQGLEFLIYFQGNSAPDKSGLPSDRFSAERTGGSVSTLTIQRTQQEDSAVYLCASSAGGDAYEQYFGPGTRLTVT.

The chain recombines TRBV7-3 with TRBJ2-3, with D perhaps TRBD2 (6 bases). The CDR3 totals 15 residues. Germline CDR1 and CDR2: SGHTA and FQGTGA. V lost 4 bases and J lost 0, with 11 bases in between. The CDR3 sequence: CASSSIAASTDTQYF. The CDR3 DNA follows: TGTGCCAGCAGCTCGATAGCGGCTAGCACAGATACGCAGTATTTT.

Of note for this clonotype: At one end the junction does not follow the germline gene, possibly because of a read error. The chain is built from TRBV7-2 and TRBJ1-6; D gene ambiguous. The CDR3 covers 13 residues. Germline loops: CDR1 SGHTA, CDR2 FQGNSA. The CDR3 here is CASSASNNSPLHF. CDR3 nucleotide sequence: TGTGCCAGCAGCGCCTCCAATAATTCACCCCTCCACTTT.

Notes on this clonotype: The junction differs from germline at one of its ends, possibly a read error. V usage is TRBV7-6 and J usage is TRBJ2-7; 7 bases are shared with TRBD2. The CDR3 has 15 residues. Germline V gene sequence: CDR1 SGHVS, CDR2 FNYEAQ. The CDR3 nucleotides read TGTGCCAGCAGTTTAGTGGGAGGGAGCTCCTACAAGCAGTACTTC. Encoded protein: CASSLVGGSSYKQYF.

The gene calls are TRBV29-1 and TRBJ1-5, with a possible D match to TRBD1 (5 bases). V was shortened by 3 bases and J by 2 bases, with 8 bases between the two germline ends. This CDR3 region has 13 residues. Per germline, CDR1 SQVTM and CDR2 ANQGSEA. The CDR3 DNA reads TGCAGCGTTGATGGGGCTCGCAATCAGCCCCAGCATTTT. Translated: CSVDGARNQPQHF.

Details on this clonotype: Relative to the germline gene, one junction end is altered; a read error may explain this. The chain joins TRBV7-7 to TRBJ2-7, with 11 positions matching TRBD1. The CDR3 sequence is 16 residues long. Germline CDR1 reads SSHAT; CDR2 reads FNYEAQ (reference sequence). This CDR3 reads CASSLLPGQGAYEQYF. DNA of the CDR3: TGTGCTAGCAGCTTACTCCCGGGACAGGGGGCCTACGAGCAGTACTTC.

V usage is TRBV24-1 and J usage is TRBJ2-5, with TRBD2 identical over 9 bases. V trimming: 4 bases; J trimming: 2 bases; junction bases outside the gene matches: 7. CDR1 is KGHDR, CDR2 SFDVKD, per germline. The CDR3 totals 16 residues. For the CDR3, the DNA is TGTGCCACCAGTGAACCCCGGGCGGGAGGGCAAGAGACCCAGTACTTC. Residues: CATSEPRAGGQETQYF.

This clonotype was picked up a small number of times. The chain is built from TRBV25-1 and TRBJ2-2; D is undetermined. The V gene lost 6 bases and the J gene lost 6 bases, with 8 bases spanning the gap. This CDR3 is 12 amino acids long. From germline, CDR1 is MGHDK and CDR2 SYGVNS. This CDR3 is CASRTDPGELFF. The CDR3 nucleotides read TGTGCCAGCAGGACCGACCCCGGGGAGCTGTTTTTT.